This is a list of T cell receptor beta chains from one sample in a study of post-analysis software for immune sequencing data. One entry per CDR3 protein, called by TCRdb with MiXCR from the PCR reads. The sample has a few hundred thousand distinct CDR3 sequences, about 40% seen once. Sequencing input: blood. The receptor set was obtained from a girl aged 2 to 10 with multiple sclerosis. The CDR3 runs from the conserved cysteine through the conserved F or W. The D gene is left open where the match is weak. The size field is filled for only some rows; it gives once, few, many or a size class.

d_call clone_size j_call v_call cdr3_aa cdr3_nt
TRBD2 - TRBJ2-5 TRBV7-6 CASSWGTSGETQYF TGTGCCAGCAGCTGGGGGACTAGCGGGGAGACCCAGTACTTC
- few TRBJ2-6 TRBV7-3 CASSLTFGSGANVLTF TGTGCCAGCAGCTTAACGTTTGGGTCTGGGGCCAACGTCCTGACTTTC
TRBD1 - TRBJ1-5 TRBV15 CATTGQDNQPQHF TGTGCCACCACTGGACAGGACAATCAGCCCCAGCATTTT
- few TRBJ2-1 TRBV3-1 CASSQEVGSGALKFF -
TRBD1 few TRBJ2-3 TRBV20-1 CSANRRGTQYF TGCAGTGCTAACCGCAGGGGGACGCAGTATTTT
- - TRBJ1-4 TRBV7-9 CASSLVISDSNEKLFF TGTGCCAGCAGCTTAGTAATTTCGGACTCTAATGAAAAACTGTTTTTT
- - TRBJ2-7 TRBV18 CASSPDVMGEQYF TGTGCCAGCTCACCGGACGTTATGGGGGAGCAGTACTTC
- few TRBJ2-6 TRBV29-1 CSVVLSSGANVLTF TGCAGCGTTGTTTTGAGCTCTGGGGCCAACGTCCTGACTTTC
TRBD2 - TRBJ2-5 TRBV20-1 CSARASSGGSETQYF TGCAGTGCTAGAGCGAGTAGCGGGGGGTCGGAGACCCAGTACTTC
- - TRBJ2-7 TRBV4-1 CASSQFPESSYEQYF TGCGCCAGCAGCCAATTCCCAGAGAGCTCCTACGAGCAGTACTTC
TRBD2 few TRBJ2-1 TRBV4-1 CASSQGISGGANPYNEQFF TGCGCCAGCAGCCAAGGGATTAGCGGGGGGGCCAACCCCTACAATGAGCAGTTCTTC
- - TRBJ2-5 TRBV18 CASSPLQGETQYF TGTGCCAGCTCACCACTTCAAGGGGAGACCCAGTACTTC
- - TRBJ1-6 TRBV20-1 CSARVTSSSYNSPLHF TGCAGTGCTAGAGTTACCTCGAGCTCCTATAATTCACCCCTCCACTTT
- few TRBJ1-2 TRBV20-1 CSAIDTEGYTF TGCAGTGCTATAGACACGGAGGGCTACACCTTC
TRBD2 - TRBJ2-7 TRBV4-2 CASSQEASLAGYEAYEQYF TGTGCCAGCAGCCAAGAAGCATCACTAGCGGGATACGAAGCCTACGAGCAGTACTTC
TRBD2 - TRBJ2-1 TRBV10-3 CAIELAGGMYNEQFF TGTGCCATCGAACTAGCGGGAGGGATGTACAATGAGCAGTTCTTC
- - TRBJ2-7 TRBV28 CASSYGVGNYEQYF TGTGCCAGCTCATATGGGGTTGGAAACTACGAGCAGTACTTC
TRBD1 - TRBJ1-2 TRBV5-5 CASRLQGKGGYTF TGTGCCAGCAGATTACAGGGGAAAGGTGGCTACACCTTC
TRBD1 - TRBJ2-4 TRBV5-6 CASSEGQGNIQYF TGTGCCAGCAGCGAGGGACAGGGAAACATTCAGTACTTC
TRBD2 few TRBJ2-1 TRBV20-1 CSVKLAGNEQFF TGCAGTGTCAAGCTAGCGGGGAATGAGCAGTTCTTC
- - TRBJ1-6 TRBV7-2 CASSLGLSYNSPLHF TGTGCCAGCAGCTTAGGGCTTTCCTATAATTCACCCCTCCACTTT
- - TRBJ2-7 TRBV12-3/TRBV12-4 CASSGPGNEQYF TGTGCCAGCAGTGGACCAGGGAACGAGCAGTACTTC
- - TRBJ2-1 TRBV10-3 CAIGGGGTSSYNEQFF TGTGCCATCGGGGGGGGCGGGACCAGCTCCTACAATGAGCAGTTCTTC
TRBD2 - TRBJ2-1 TRBV7-2 CASSLLAGGPQFF TGTGCCAGCAGCTTACTAGCGGGGGGGCCGCAGTTCTTC
TRBD1 - TRBJ2-7 TRBV6-2/TRBV6-3 CASVYGTGLYEQYF TGTGCCAGCGTATACGGGACAGGGCTCTACGAGCAGTACTTC
- - TRBJ2-5 TRBV3-1 CASSQGTAVGSKYF TGTGCCAGCAGCCAAGGGACAGCGGTGGGTAGCAAGTACTTC
TRBD1 - TRBJ1-2 TRBV27 CASGKTGRGYGYTF TGTGCCAGCGGAAAGACAGGGAGGGGCTATGGCTACACCTTC
TRBD1 - TRBJ1-1 TRBV25-1 CASSARDRVTEAFF TGTGCCAGCAGTGCCCGGGACAGGGTCACTGAAGCTTTCTTT
- - TRBJ2-1 TRBV12-3/TRBV12-4 CASSTGGTLPNNEQFF TGTGCCAGCAGTACTGGGGGGACCCTCCCGAACAATGAGCAGTTCTTC
- few TRBJ2-7 TRBV3-1 CASSQGFEGEQYF TGTGCCAGCAGCCAAGGGTTTGAAGGCGAGCAGTACTTC
- - TRBJ1-2 TRBV6-5 CASRTTGGSANYGYTF TGTGCCAGCAGAACAACAGGCGGAAGCGCTAACTATGGCTACACCTTC
- - TRBJ2-3 TRBV7-3 CASSLSPNPIGDGNTQYF TGTGCCAGCAGCTTATCCCCTAACCCAATAGGGGACGGGAATACGCAGTATTTT